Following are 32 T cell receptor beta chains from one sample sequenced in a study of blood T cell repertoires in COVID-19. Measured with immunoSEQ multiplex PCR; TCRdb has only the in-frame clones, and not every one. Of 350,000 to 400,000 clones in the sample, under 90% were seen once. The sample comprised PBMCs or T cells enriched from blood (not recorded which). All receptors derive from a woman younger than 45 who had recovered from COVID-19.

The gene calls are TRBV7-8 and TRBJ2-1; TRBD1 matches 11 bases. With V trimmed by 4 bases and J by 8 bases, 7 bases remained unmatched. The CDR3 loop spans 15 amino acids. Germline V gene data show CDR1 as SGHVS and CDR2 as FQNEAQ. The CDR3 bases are TGTGCCAGCAGCTATAACCGGGACAGGGGGGATGAGCAGTTCTTC. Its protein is CASSYNRDRGDEQFF.

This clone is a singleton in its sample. In nucleotides, the CDR3 is TGTGCCAGCAGCTCTGGCGGCGGAAGAGCCATTTTTAATTCACCCCTCCACTTT. This gives the protein CASSSGGGRAIFNSPLHF. This chain joins TRBV5-4 and TRBJ1-6; D uncertain. CDR3 size: 18 residues. Trimming took 3 bases from V and 6 from J, leaving 22 bases between them. CDR1 is SGHNT and CDR2 is YYREEE in the germline V gene (reference sequence).

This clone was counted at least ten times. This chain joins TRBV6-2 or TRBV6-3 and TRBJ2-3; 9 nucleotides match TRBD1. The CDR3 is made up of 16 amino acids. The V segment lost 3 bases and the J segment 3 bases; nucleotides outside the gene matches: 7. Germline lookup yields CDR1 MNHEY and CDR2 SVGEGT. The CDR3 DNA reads TGTGCCAGCAGTTATGCGTCCGGGACAGGGACAGATACGCAGTATTTT. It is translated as CASSYASGTGTDTQYF.

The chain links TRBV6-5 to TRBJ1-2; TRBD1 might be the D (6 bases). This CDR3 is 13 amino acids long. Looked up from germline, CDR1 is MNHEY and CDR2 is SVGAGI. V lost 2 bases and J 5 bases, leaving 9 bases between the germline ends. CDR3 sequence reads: CASSYPQGYGYTF. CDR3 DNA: TGTGCCAGCAGTTACCCACAGGGTTATGGCTACACCTTC.

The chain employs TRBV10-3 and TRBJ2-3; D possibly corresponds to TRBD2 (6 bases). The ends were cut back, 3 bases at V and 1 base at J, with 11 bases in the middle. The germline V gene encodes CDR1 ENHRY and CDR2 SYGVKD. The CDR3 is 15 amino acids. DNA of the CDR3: TGTGCCATCAGTGATCTAGCGATCCGCACAGATACGCAGTATTTT. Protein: CAISDLAIRTDTQYF.

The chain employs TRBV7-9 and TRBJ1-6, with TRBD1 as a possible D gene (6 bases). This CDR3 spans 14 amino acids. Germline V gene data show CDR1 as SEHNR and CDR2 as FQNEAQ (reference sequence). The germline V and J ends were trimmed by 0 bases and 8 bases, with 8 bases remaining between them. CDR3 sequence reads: CASSLARGYSPLHF. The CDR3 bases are TGTGCCAGCAGCTTAGCCAGGGGATATTCACCCCTCCACTTT.

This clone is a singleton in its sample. CDR3 DNA: TGTGCCAGCAGTTTTTTCGGTGAGCAGTTCTTC. It is translated as CASSFFGEQFF. The chain links TRBV27 to TRBJ2-1, with D hard to call. This CDR3 is 11 amino acids long. Trimming removed 3 bases at V and 9 bases at J, with 6 bases between. Germline V gene sequence: CDR1 MNHEY, CDR2 SMNVEV (reference sequence).

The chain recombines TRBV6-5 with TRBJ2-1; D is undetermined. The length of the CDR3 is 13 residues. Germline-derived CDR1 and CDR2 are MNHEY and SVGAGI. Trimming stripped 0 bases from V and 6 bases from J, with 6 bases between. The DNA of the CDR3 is TGTGCCAGCAGTTACTCCATCCCCAATGAGCAGTTCTTC. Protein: CASSYSIPNEQFF.

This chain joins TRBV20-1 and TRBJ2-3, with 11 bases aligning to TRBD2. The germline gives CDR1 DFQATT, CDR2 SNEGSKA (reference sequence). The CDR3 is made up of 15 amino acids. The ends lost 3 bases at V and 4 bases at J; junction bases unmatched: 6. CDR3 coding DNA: TGCAGTGCTAGTAGCGGGAGGGCCTGGGCAGATACGCAGTATTTT. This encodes CSASSGRAWADTQYF.

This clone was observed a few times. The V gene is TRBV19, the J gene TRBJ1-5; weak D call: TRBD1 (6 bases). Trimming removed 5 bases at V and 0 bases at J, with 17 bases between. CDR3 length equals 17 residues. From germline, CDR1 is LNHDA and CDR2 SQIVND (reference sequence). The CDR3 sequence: CASSPETGVPSNQPQHF. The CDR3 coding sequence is TGTGCCAGTAGTCCTGAGACAGGCGTCCCTAGCAATCAGCCCCAGCATTTT.

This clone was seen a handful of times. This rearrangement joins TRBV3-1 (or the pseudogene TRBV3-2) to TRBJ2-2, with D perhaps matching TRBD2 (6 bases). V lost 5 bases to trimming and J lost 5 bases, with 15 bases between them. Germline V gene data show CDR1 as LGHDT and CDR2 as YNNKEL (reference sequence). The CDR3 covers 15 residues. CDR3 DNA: TGTGCCAGCAGCGACTCGGACGCGGGGACCGGGGAGCTGTTTTTT. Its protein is CASSDSDAGTGELFF.

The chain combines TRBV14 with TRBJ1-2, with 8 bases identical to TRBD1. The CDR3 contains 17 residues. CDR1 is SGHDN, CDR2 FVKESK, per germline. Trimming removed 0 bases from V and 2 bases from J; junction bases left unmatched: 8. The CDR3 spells CASSQDLAGGYNYGYTF. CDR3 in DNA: TGTGCCAGCAGCCAAGATCTAGCAGGGGGCTACAACTATGGCTACACCTTC.

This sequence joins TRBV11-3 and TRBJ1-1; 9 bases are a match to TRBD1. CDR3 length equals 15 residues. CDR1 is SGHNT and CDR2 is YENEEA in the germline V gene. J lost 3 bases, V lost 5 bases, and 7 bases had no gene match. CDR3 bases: TGTGCCAGCAGCCCAGGGGGACAGGGATACACTGAAGCTTTCTTT. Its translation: CASSPGGQGYTEAFF.

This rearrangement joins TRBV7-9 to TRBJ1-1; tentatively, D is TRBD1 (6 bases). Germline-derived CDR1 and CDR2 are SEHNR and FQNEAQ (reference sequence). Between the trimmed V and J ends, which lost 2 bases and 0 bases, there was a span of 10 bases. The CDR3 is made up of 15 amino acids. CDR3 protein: CASSLLQGMNTEAFF. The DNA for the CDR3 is TGTGCCAGCAGCTTACTTCAGGGGATGAACACTGAAGCTTTCTTT.

CDR3: CASSLVGEVGDEQYF. DNA for the CDR3: TGTGCCAGCAGCTTAGTAGGAGAGGTAGGCGACGAGCAGTACTTC. The chain uses TRBV7-6 and TRBJ2-7; no firm D call. CDR1 SGHVS and CDR2 FNYEAQ come from the germline V gene. Trimming pared 1 base from V and 5 bases from J, leaving 15 bases between. The CDR3 runs 15 residues.

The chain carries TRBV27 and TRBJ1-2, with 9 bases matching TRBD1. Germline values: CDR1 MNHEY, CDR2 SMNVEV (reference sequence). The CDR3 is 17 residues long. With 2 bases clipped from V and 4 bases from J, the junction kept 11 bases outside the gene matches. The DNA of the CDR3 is TGTGCCAGCAGTTTAAGGGCACTACAGGGGGCTATCTATGGCTACACCTTC. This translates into CASSLRALQGAIYGYTF.

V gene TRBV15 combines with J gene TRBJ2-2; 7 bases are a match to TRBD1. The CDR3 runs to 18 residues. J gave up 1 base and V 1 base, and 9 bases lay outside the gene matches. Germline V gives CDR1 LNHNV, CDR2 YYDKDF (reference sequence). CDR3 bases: TGTGCCACCAGCAGAGTAAGGGCAGGGGGTAGGAACACCGGGGAGCTGTTTTTT. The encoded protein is CATSRVRAGGRNTGELFF.

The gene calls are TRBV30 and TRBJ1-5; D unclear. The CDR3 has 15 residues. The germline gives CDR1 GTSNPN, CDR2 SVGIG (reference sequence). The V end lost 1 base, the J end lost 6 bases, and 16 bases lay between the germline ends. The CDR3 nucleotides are TGTGCCTGGAGTGCCGGTGGGCTATTGGGTCAGCCCCAGCATTTT. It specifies CAWSAGGLLGQPQHF.

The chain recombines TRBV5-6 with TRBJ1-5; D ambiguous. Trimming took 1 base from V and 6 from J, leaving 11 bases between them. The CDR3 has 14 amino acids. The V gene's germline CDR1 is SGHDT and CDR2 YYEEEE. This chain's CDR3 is CASSLWRVGQPQHF. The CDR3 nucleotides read TGTGCCAGCAGCTTGTGGAGGGTGGGTCAGCCCCAGCATTTT.

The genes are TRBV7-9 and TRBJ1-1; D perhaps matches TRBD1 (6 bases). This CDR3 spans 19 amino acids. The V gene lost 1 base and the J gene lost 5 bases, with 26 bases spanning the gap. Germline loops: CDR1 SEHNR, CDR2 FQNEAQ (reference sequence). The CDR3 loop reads CASSLGSSRRGGARTEAFF. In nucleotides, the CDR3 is TGTGCCAGCAGCTTAGGTTCTTCGCGGCGTGGGGGGGCGCGGACTGAAGCTTTCTTT. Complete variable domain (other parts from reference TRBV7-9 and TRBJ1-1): DTGVSQNPRHKITKRGQNVTFRCDPISEHNRLYWYRQTLGQGPEFLTYFQNEAQLEKSRLLSDRFSAERPKGSFSTLEIQRTEQGDSAMYLCASSLGSSRRGGARTEAFFGQGTRLTVV.

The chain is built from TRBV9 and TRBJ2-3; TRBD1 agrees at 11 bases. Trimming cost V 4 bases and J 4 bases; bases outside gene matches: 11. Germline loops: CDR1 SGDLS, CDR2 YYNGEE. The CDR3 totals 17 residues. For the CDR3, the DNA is TGTGCCAGCAGCTTCTCGACCGGGACAGGGGGAGCAGATACGCAGTATTTT. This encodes CASSFSTGTGGADTQYF. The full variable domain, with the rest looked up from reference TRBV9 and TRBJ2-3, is DSGVTQTPKHLITATGQRVTLRCSPRSGDLSVYWYQQSLDQGLQFLIQYYNGEERAKGNILERFSAQQFPDLHSELNLSSLELGDSALYFCASSFSTGTGGADTQYFGPGTRLTVL.

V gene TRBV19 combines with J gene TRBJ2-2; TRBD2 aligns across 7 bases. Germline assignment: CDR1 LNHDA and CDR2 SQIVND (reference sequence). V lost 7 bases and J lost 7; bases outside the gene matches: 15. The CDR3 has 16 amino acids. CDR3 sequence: CASTPRGRASDGELFF. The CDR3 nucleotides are TGTGCCAGTACCCCACGGGGGAGGGCCTCGGACGGGGAGCTGTTTTTT.

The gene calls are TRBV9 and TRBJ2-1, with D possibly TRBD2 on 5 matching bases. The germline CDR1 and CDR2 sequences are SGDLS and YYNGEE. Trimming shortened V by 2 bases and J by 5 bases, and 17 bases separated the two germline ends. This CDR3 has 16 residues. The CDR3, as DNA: TGTGCCAGCAGCGTCACCGAGGGAACATCGGACAATGAGCAGTTCTTC. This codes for CASSVTEGTSDNEQFF. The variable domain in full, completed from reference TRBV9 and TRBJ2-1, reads DSGVTQTPKHLITATGQRVTLRCSPRSGDLSVYWYQQSLDQGLQFLIQYYNGEERAKGNILERFSAQQFPDLHSELNLSSLELGDSALYFCASSVTEGTSDNEQFFGPGTRLTVL.

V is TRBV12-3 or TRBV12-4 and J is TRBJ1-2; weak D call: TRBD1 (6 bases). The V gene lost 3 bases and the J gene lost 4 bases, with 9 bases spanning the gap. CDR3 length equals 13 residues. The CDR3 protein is CASSFHRAYGYTF. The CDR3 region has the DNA TGTGCCAGCAGTTTCCACAGGGCCTATGGCTACACCTTC.

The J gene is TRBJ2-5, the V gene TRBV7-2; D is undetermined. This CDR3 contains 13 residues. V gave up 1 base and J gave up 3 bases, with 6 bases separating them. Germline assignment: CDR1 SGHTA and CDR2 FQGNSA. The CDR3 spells CASSLGVEETQYF. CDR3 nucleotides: TGTGCCAGCAGCTTAGGCGTAGAAGAGACCCAGTACTTC.

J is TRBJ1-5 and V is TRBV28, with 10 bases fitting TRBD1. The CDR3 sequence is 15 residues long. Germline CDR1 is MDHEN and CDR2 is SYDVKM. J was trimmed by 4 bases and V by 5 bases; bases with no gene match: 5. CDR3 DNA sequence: TGTGCCAGCAGTCAAATGGGACAGGGGAATCAGCCCCAGCATTTT. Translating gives CASSQMGQGNQPQHF.

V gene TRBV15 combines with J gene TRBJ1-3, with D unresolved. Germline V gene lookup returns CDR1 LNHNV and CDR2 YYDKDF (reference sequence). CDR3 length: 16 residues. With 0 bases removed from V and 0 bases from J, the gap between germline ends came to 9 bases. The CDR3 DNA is TGTGCCACCAGCAGAGATCTTGGGCTCTCTGGAAACACCATATATTTT. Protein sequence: CATSRDLGLSGNTIYF.

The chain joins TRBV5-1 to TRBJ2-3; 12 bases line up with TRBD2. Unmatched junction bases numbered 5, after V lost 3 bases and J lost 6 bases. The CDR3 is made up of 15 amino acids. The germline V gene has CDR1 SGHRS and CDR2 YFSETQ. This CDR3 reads CASSSTSGGSDTQYF. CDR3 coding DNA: TGCGCCAGCAGCTCGACTAGCGGGGGATCTGATACGCAGTATTTT.

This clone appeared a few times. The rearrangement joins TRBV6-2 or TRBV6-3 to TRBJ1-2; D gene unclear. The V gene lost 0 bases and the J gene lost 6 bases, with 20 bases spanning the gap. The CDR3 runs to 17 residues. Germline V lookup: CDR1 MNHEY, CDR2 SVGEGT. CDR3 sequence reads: CASSYSKSRRWVDGYTF. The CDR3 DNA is TGTGCCAGCAGTTACTCGAAGTCGCGGAGGTGGGTGGATGGCTACACCTTC.

In DNA, the CDR3 is TGTGCCAGCAGCCTCCCCCAAGAGACCCAGTACTTC. Its translation: CASSLPQETQYF. The chain links TRBV5-4 to TRBJ2-5; D is unclear. V gave up 4 bases and J gave up 1 base, with 5 bases separating them. CDR3 length: 12 residues. The germline V gene encodes CDR1 SGHNT and CDR2 YYREEE (reference sequence). The full variable domain, in which reference TRBV5-4 and TRBJ2-5 provide the parts outside the CDR3, is ETGVTQSPTHLIKTRGQQVTLRCSSQSGHNTVSWYQQALGQGPQFIFQYYREEENGRGNFPPRFSGLQFPNYSSELNVNALELDDSALYLCASSLPQETQYFGPGTRLLVL.

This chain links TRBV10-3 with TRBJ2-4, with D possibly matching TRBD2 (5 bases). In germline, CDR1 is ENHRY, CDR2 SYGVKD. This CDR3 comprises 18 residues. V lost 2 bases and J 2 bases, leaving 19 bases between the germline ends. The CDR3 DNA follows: TGTGCCATCAGTGAGGTTTCACGGGGAATGATTTCCAAAAACATTCAGTACTTC. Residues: CAISEVSRGMISKNIQYF.

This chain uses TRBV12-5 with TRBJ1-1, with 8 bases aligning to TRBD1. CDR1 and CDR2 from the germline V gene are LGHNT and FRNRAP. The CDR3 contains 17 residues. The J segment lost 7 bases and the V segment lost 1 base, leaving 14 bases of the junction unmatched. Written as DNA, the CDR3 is TGTGCTAGTGGTTTGGCTAACCCGGACAGGGTCGGTGGTGAAGCTTTCTTT. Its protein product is CASGLANPDRVGGEAFF.